The T cell receptor (beta chain) described here comes from a study of CD8+ T cells in alopecia areata. Study in general: Percent of scalp involved defined treated patients' severity scores.

Study observations and caveats: Shared TCR sequences were less clear between patients than in mice, possibly partly from HLA diversity. Higher clonality and more expanded CD8+ clones appeared in lesional than normal scalp.

The V and J ends lost 3 bases and 2 bases respectively, with 13 bases between them. Germline V gene sequence: CDR1 KGHSH, CDR2 LQKENI. The CDR3 is 15 residues long. Regarding this clone: The antigen is unknown.

Extraction and reverse transcription of RNA yielded cDNA as the sequencing template. The data were produced by immunoSEQ multiplex PCR, yet TCRdb's version contains in-frame clones alone and is incomplete. The data contain about 270,000 clones, around three fifths of them seen just once; the ten biggest clones take up about 0.88%. The treatment is: oral pan-JAK inhibitor, 5-10 mg twice daily. This rearrangement joins TRBV18 to TRBJ1-2; perhaps TRBD1 as D (5 bases). This receptor was taken from a human donor with alopecia areata. Sample: CD4+ T cells sorted from blood, taken at roughly week 52, from a patient treated with tofacitinib. The CDR3 spells CASSPIRQSNYGYTF. CDR3 in DNA: TGTGCCAGCTCACCTATCCGACAGAGCAACTATGGCTACACCTTC.